These 21 T cell receptor beta chains came from one sample sequenced in a study of shared clonotypes between healthy human individuals. Sequencing used immunoSEQ multiplex PCR; TCRdb keeps in-frame clones, though not all of them. The sample carries 1.6 million or so clones, roughly 97% recorded once. The sequencing input was naive CD4+ T cells sorted from blood. Subset: CD45RA+ positively selected. Receptors were obtained from a man aged 30 to 39 in good health.

The chain recombines TRBV7-6 with TRBJ2-7; D is unclear. V dropped 4 bases and J dropped 3 bases, with 10 bases sitting between them. This CDR3 contains 13 residues. Germline lookup yields CDR1 SGHVS and CDR2 FNYEAQ. CDR3 protein: CASSSVPNYEQYF. CDR3 coding DNA: TGTGCCAGCAGCTCGGTCCCCAACTACGAGCAGTACTTC.

In its sample, this clone was seen once. The rearrangement joins TRBV28 to TRBJ1-1; D unclear. Germline CDR1 is MDHEN and CDR2 is SYDVKM. The CDR3 sequence is 14 residues long. V was trimmed by 5 bases and J by 1 base, leaving 11 bases between them. The CDR3 DNA sequence: TGTGCCAGCAGTGTGTCGGCGGGGAACACTGAAGCTTTCTTT. It codes for CASSVSAGNTEAFF.

This chain connects TRBV7-9 to TRBJ1-4; D is uncertain. This CDR3 is built from 17 residues. The V gene's germline CDR1 is SEHNR and CDR2 FQNEAQ (reference sequence). Trimming removed 2 bases at V and 2 bases at J, with 15 bases between. CDR3 protein: CASSLFFPLRTNEKLFF. DNA for the CDR3: TGTGCCAGCAGCTTATTTTTTCCCCTACGGACTAATGAAAAACTGTTTTTT. Looking up the rest from reference TRBV7-9 and TRBJ1-4 gives the full variable domain: DTGVSQNPRHKITKRGQNVTFRCDPISEHNRLYWYRQTLGQGPEFLTYFQNEAQLEKSRLLSDRFSAERPKGSFSTLEIQRTEQGDSAMYLCASSLFFPLRTNEKLFFGSGTQLSVL.

J is TRBJ2-3 and V is TRBV6-1, with D possibly being TRBD1 (5 bases). The germline V gene has CDR1 MNHNS and CDR2 SASEGT. CDR3 length equals 14 residues. V shed 4 bases and J shed 2 bases, with 10 bases lying between them. This chain's CDR3 is CASSGGHTTDTQYF. The CDR3, as DNA: TGTGCCAGCAGTGGAGGACATACCACAGATACGCAGTATTTT.

Points on this clone: The sample holds other DNA sequences that translate to the same CDR3. CDR3 sequence: CASSVSGTGQETQYF. CDR3 DNA sequence: TGTGCCAGCAGCGTGTCCGGGACAGGCCAAGAGACCCAGTACTTC. The gene calls are TRBV9 and TRBJ2-5; 8 nucleotides line up with TRBD1. The CDR3 is 15 amino acids. Looked up from germline, CDR1 is SGDLS and CDR2 is YYNGEE. V was pared by 2 bases and J by 1 base, with 4 bases of the junction left unmatched.

The sample holds one count of this clone. The chain is built from TRBV7-6 and TRBJ2-7, with D tentatively TRBD2 (5 bases). V lost 5 bases, J lost 2 bases, and 22 bases lay in between. CDR1 and CDR2 (germline): SGHVS, FNYEAQ. The CDR3 is made up of 17 amino acids. This CDR3 is CASSPGSSGLGAYEQYF. DNA of the CDR3: TGTGCCAGCAGCCCCGGATCTTCGGGATTGGGAGCCTACGAGCAGTACTTC.

Only one count was recorded for this clone. The V and J genes are TRBV11-3 and TRBJ2-5; D gene unclear. Deletions cut 1 base from V and 5 bases from J, with 14 bases between. The germline gives CDR1 SGHNT, CDR2 YENEEA. CDR3 length: 15 residues. The CDR3 is CASSLGVEGQETQYF. The DNA of the CDR3 is TGTGCCAGCAGCTTAGGGGTTGAAGGGCAGGAGACCCAGTACTTC.

About this clone itself: The junction does not match germline at one end; this may be a read error. The CDR3 region is CASSLNRETQYF. CDR3 DNA sequence: TGTGCCAGTAGTTTGAACAGGGAGACCCAGTACTTC. The gene calls are TRBV28 and TRBJ2-5; D perhaps matches TRBD1 (5 bases). The germline CDR1 and CDR2 sequences are MDHEN and SYDVKM. The CDR3 has 12 residues.

The J gene is TRBJ1-2, the V gene TRBV4-3; maybe TRBD1 (5 bases). The CDR3 runs 16 residues. From germline, CDR1 is LGHNA and CDR2 YSLEER. V dropped 3 bases and J dropped 4 bases, with 18 bases sitting between them. DNA for the CDR3: TGCGCCAGCAGCCAGGATGCCTCGGGGGGGGTCTATGGCTACACCTTC. Protein product: CASSQDASGGVYGYTF.

The gene calls are TRBV5-1 and TRBJ1-1; D may be TRBD1 (6 bases). The CDR3 is 16 residues long. Trimming left V 0 bases short and J 0 bases short, with 12 bases between. Germline values: CDR1 SGHRS, CDR2 YFSETQ. DNA for the CDR3: TGCGCCAGCAGCTTGGGCAGGGGACCGATGAACACTGAAGCTTTCTTT. Translating it yields CASSLGRGPMNTEAFF. Complete variable domain (other parts from reference TRBV5-1 and TRBJ1-1): KAGVTQTPRYLIKTRGQQVTLSCSPISGHRSVSWYQQTPGQGLQFLFEYFSETQRNKGNFPGRFSGRQFSNSRSEMNVSTLELGDSALYLCASSLGRGPMNTEAFFGQGTRLTVV.

Comment on this clone: Distinct nucleotide sequences in the sample also encode this CDR3. The J gene is TRBJ2-3, the V gene TRBV5-4; TRBD2 might be the D (5 bases). V shed 5 bases and J shed 3 bases, with 10 bases lying between them. Germline V gene sequence: CDR1 SGHNT, CDR2 YYREEE (reference sequence). The CDR3 totals 13 residues. The CDR3 DNA sequence: TGTGCCAGCAGTGGGGAGCGGACAGATACGCAGTATTTT. Translating it yields CASSGERTDTQYF.

V is TRBV6-5 and J is TRBJ1-4; perhaps TRBD1 as D (5 bases). The V and J ends lost 0 bases and 7 bases respectively, with 12 bases between them. Per the germline V gene, CDR1 is MNHEY and CDR2 is SVGAGI. There are 15 residues in the CDR3. CDR3 DNA: TGTGCCAGCAGTTACTCTGGACAAGTTGGTGAAAAACTGTTTTTT. Its protein product is CASSYSGQVGEKLFF.

The chain is built from TRBV29-1 and TRBJ2-5; 9 bases are a match to TRBD1. Germline CDR1 is SQVTM and CDR2 is ANQGSEA. The V gene end was trimmed by 4 bases and the J gene end by 5 bases; junction bases not matched to a gene: 5. The CDR3 runs to 13 residues. The CDR3 spells CSVGDRVKETQYF. The CDR3 bases are TGCAGCGTTGGGGACAGGGTAAAGGAGACCCAGTACTTC.

The rearrangement joins TRBV30 to TRBJ2-7, with 8 nucleotides matching TRBD2. The CDR3 covers 13 residues. With 1 base clipped from V and 6 bases from J, the junction kept 5 bases outside the gene matches. Germline CDR1 and CDR2: GTSNPN and SVGIG (reference sequence). DNA of the CDR3: TGTGCCTGGAGTGCAGCGGGAGTGAGCGAGCAGTACTTC. As protein: CAWSAAGVSEQYF.

This clone appeared a few times. The chain is built from TRBV27 and TRBJ2-3, with unresolved D. This CDR3 is built from 12 residues. V gave up 8 bases and J gave up 5 bases, with 11 bases separating them. From germline, CDR1 is MNHEY and CDR2 SMNVEV (reference sequence). The CDR3 is CASGLLEDTQYF. In DNA form, the CDR3 reads TGTGCCAGCGGCCTTCTAGAAGATACGCAGTATTTT.

The rearrangement uses TRBV2 and TRBJ1-2, with TRBD1 matching 7 bases. This CDR3 contains 16 residues. J lost 5 bases, V lost 2 bases, and 11 bases had no gene match. CDR1 SNHLY and CDR2 FYNNEI come from the germline V gene. CDR3 region: CASSERTGPSRYGYTF. CDR3 sequence (DNA): TGTGCCAGCAGTGAACGGACAGGCCCCTCTAGGTATGGCTACACCTTC.

The genes are TRBV19 and TRBJ2-2; D is tentatively TRBD1 or TRBD2 (5 bases each). This CDR3 contains 15 residues. V lost 10 bases to trimming and J lost 4 bases, with 19 bases between them. Germline V gene lookup returns CDR1 LNHDA and CDR2 SQIVND (reference sequence). CDR3 loop: CATSGRVGPTGELFF. In DNA form, the CDR3 reads TGTGCCACCTCGGGCAGGGTGGGACCCACCGGGGAGCTGTTTTTT.

The J gene is TRBJ2-1, the V gene TRBV7-3; tentatively, D is TRBD2 (5 bases). Trimming removed 4 bases at V and 5 bases at J, with 12 bases between. The CDR3 loop spans 14 amino acids. Germline V lookup: CDR1 SGHTA, CDR2 FQGTGA. DNA of the CDR3: TGTGCCAGCAGCTCTACCGGGAACGACAATGAGCAGTTCTTC. Protein product: CASSSTGNDNEQFF.

The genes are TRBV29-1 and TRBJ2-3, with 9 bases identical to TRBD1. The germline CDR1 and CDR2 sequences are SQVTM and ANQGSEA. The CDR3 spans 13 residues. The junction had 8 bases not matched to a gene; V was cut back by 7 bases and J by 6 bases. The CDR3 region is CSGWTGVRDTQYF. The CDR3 nucleotides read TGCAGCGGATGGACAGGGGTGAGGGATACGCAGTATTTT.

The V and J genes are TRBV5-1 and TRBJ2-7; 10 bases are shared with TRBD2. CDR1 SGHRS and CDR2 YFSETQ come from the germline V gene. This CDR3 contains 15 residues. The junction had 10 bases not matched to a gene; V was cut back by 3 bases and J by 7 bases. The CDR3 here is CASSYPPSGSNEQYF. The CDR3 nucleotides read TGCGCCAGCAGCTACCCGCCTAGCGGGAGTAATGAGCAGTACTTC.

The gene calls are TRBV10-1 and TRBJ2-1; 12 nucleotides align to TRBD2. The V and J ends lost 10 bases and 1 base, in that order; junction bases with no gene match: 5. The CDR3 is made up of 15 amino acids. Germline CDR1 and CDR2: WNHNN and SYGVQD (reference sequence). The CDR3 is CATMTSGRSYNEQFF. CDR3 coding DNA: TGCGCCACCATGACTAGCGGGAGATCCTACAATGAGCAGTTCTTC.